The T cell receptor (beta chain) described here comes from a study of blood T cells in healthy people across ages (dated by TCRdb to the mid-2010s). About the investigation overall: In model experiments, template switching captured roughly one uniquely barcoded TCR beta cDNA molecule for every two T cells. Age-related changes in TCR beta repertoire diversity were measured in the study by deep sequencing normalized with unique cDNA molecular identifiers. Donors were grouped into four age groups: young (average 16 years), middle-aged (39), aged (about 59) and long-lived (about 90). To avoid experimental bias, donors of different ages were distributed randomly across sequencing lanes. Two additional independent replicas of 1 million unique cDNA reads from the same blood draw were analyzed for two donors (one aged 18 to 29 and one aged 80 or older).

Worth noting for this clonotype: Its antigen is currently not known. There are no base qualities to consult, and no much larger clone falls within one base.

The donors were some 39 Caucasian individuals from Russia, aged 6 to 90 years, who were systemically healthy. Each donor gave roughly 9 milliliters of peripheral blood, drawn into EDTA-treated Vacutainer tubes. Ficoll-Paque density-gradient centrifugation was used to isolate PBMCs, with at least 6 million per sample. Trizol reagent was used to extract total RNA from PBMCs, with at least 5.5 micrograms per sample. Naive CD45RAhigh/CD27high T cell percentages were measured by flow cytometry on a PBMC aliquot from every donor. Receptors were amplified or captured by 5' RACE. Sequencing was performed on an Illumina HiSeq 2500. The second PCR ran for roughly 7 to 11 cycles and used a J-beta primer mix along with a sample-barcoded 5' primer. A unique molecular identifier was introduced onto each TCR beta cDNA molecule by a template-switch 5' adaptor carrying 12 random nucleotides. Each sample yielded at least 2.5 million CDR3-containing paired-end reads. First-strand cDNA was synthesized from all RNA with the Mint cDNA synthesis kit, primed by a TRBC-specific oligonucleotide. Following uracil-DNA glycosylase treatment, a first 18-cycle PCR with universal primers M1SS and BC2_uni_R was performed on all cDNA. On the study's bioinformatics: For normalization, 1 million high-quality reads were randomly selected from each sample, with every read carrying a distinct molecular identifier. Instead of being binned into consensus sequences, reads that shared molecular identifiers were thrown out. MiTCR, run with a Q25 quality threshold and the strictest error-elimination algorithm, handled CDR3 identification, clonotype clustering and error correction. Lower-bound total TCR beta diversity was estimated with a nonparametric unseen species model using Euler transformation. TCRdb trimmed public reads at Q25 via fastp, called clones via MiXCR and kept in-frame beta chains. Records with the same CDR3 protein are collapsed into one entry carrying the most frequent genes and DNA. In this record, the V and J calls reflect TCRdb's handling and not the investigators' own analysis. In this sample the table shows some 690,000 distinct CDR3 sequences, 20% to 25% of which occur a single time. The ten largest clones take up roughly a fifth of the sample.

Study-wide findings and limitations: Observed TCR beta diversity per million T cells fell roughly linearly with age, and a significant reduction was already apparent by age roughly 40. Compared with the aged group, the long-lived group had more naive CD4+ T cells, fewer expanded clones and increased TCR diversity, a pattern suggesting age selection. Conclusive comparison of naive and antigen-experienced compartments was prevented by the profiling of bulk unsorted PBMCs. Because donor CMV infection status was unknown, age-related changes in expanded clonotypes were potentially confounded. Estimates of total diversity from one million sequenced T cells were regarded as lower bounds and underestimates. A strong correlation was found between observed TCR beta diversity and the percentage of naive T cells measured by flow cytometry.

Inclusive of the bounding cysteine and phenylalanine, the CDR3 is 14 residues long. Here the CDR3 DNA is all that survives: 42 bases in frame from base 1. Taken from the germline V gene, the CDR1 and CDR2 loops are SGHRS and YFSETQ. V drops 5 bases and J drops 3 bases, leaving 14 bases in between. This receptor was obtained from a man aged 65-85 years in good health. Sequencing input: blood. In this chain, TRBV5-1 is recombined with TRBJ2-5; the D region possibly corresponds to TRBD1 (6 bases align). The DNA reads TGCGCCAGCAGAGACCAACAGGGAAAAGAGACCCAGTACTTC. This sequence encodes CASRDQQGKETQYF.